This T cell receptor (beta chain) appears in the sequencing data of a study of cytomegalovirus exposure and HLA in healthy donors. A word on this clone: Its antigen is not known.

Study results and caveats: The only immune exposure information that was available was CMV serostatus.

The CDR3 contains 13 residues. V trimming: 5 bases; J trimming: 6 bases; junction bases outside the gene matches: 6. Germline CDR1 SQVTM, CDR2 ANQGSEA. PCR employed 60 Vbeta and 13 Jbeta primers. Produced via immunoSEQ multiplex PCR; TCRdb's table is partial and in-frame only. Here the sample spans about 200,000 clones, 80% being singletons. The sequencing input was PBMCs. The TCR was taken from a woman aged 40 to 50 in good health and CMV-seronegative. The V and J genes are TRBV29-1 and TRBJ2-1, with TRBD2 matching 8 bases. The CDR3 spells CSVRGLAPNEQFF. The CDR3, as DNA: TGCAGCGTTCGAGGACTAGCTCCCAATGAGCAGTTCTTC.